This T cell receptor (beta chain) came from a study of blood T cell repertoires in COVID-19. Study overall: Some COVID-19 samples were acute and others convalescent; all came from the United States, Italy and Spain. T cells, B-cell-depleted T cells, or PBMCs provided the cDNA or gDNA that served as material.

The Seattle patients joined while their infection was active and were tracked longitudinally afterward. In the study's own analysis: Using reference gene primer amplification, nucleated cell counts were estimated. Clones were read by immunoSEQ multiplex PCR, and TCRdb kept only the in-frame ones, dropping some. Clonal size and the V and J genes are those of that table, whereas D and trimming came from the DNA. Of about 98,000 clones in the sample, just under 95% were seen once. The sequence was obtained from a woman aged 45 to 65 with COVID-19, enrolled during active disease. Source material: peripheral blood.

CDR3 nucleotides: TGTGCCAGCAGCCCGAACAGGGGACGAGAGACCCAGTACTTC. Translation: CASSPNRGRETQYF. The chain joins TRBV3-1 (or the pseudogene TRBV3-2) to TRBJ2-5, with TRBD1 identical over 7 bases. The CDR3 sequence is 14 residues long. Germline V lookup: CDR1 LGHDT, CDR2 YNNKEL (reference sequence). The trim removed 4 bases at V and 4 bases at J, leaving 6 bases unmatched.